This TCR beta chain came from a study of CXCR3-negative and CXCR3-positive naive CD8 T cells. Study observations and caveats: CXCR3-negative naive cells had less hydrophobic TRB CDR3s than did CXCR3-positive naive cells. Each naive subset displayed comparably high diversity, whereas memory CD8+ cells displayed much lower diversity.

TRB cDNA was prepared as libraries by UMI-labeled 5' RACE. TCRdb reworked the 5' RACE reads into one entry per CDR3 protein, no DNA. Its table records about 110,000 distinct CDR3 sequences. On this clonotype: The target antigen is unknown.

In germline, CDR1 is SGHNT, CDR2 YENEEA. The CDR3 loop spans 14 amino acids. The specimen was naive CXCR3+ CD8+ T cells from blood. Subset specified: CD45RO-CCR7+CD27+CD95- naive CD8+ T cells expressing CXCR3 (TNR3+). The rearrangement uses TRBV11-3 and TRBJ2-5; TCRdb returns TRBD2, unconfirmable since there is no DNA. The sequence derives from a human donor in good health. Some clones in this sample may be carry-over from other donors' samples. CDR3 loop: CASSLSGTQETQNF.